The clone carrying this T cell receptor (beta chain) was recorded many times. Antigen specificity is unknown. The read is 3 residues too short to cover the CDR3 end, so that end is filled in from the germline J gene. Control and CVID samples contributed equal amounts of genomic DNA. Sequenced by immunoSEQ multiplex PCR; TCRdb stores in-frame clones only, minus some. The sample is made up of tens of thousands of clones, none counted only once. This CDR3 is 13 amino acids long. The V end lost 2 bases, the J end lost 9 bases, and 11 bases lay between the germline ends. The V gene's germline CDR1 is SGHTA and CDR2 FQGTGA. This entry belongs to a study of T cell clonality in common variable immunodeficiency. Whole-study results and caveats: Compared with healthy controls, CVID subjects showed increased TCRbeta clonality, mostly in about a third. Shared TCRbeta clones were fewer between CVID subjects than controls. Reportedly, TCR beta sequences from common variable immunodeficiency showed fewer deletions and N-nucleotide insertions.

The sequenced sample was peripheral blood mononuclear cells. This rearrangement joins TRBV7-3 to TRBJ2-1; possible D gene TRBD1, 5 bases. The receptor comes from a person aged 18 to 75 in good health. The covered CDR3 bases are TGTGCCAGCAGCTTAGTTTTTAGGGGTGAG. This codes for CASSLVFRGE. The CDR3 as a whole reads CASSLVFRGEQFF.